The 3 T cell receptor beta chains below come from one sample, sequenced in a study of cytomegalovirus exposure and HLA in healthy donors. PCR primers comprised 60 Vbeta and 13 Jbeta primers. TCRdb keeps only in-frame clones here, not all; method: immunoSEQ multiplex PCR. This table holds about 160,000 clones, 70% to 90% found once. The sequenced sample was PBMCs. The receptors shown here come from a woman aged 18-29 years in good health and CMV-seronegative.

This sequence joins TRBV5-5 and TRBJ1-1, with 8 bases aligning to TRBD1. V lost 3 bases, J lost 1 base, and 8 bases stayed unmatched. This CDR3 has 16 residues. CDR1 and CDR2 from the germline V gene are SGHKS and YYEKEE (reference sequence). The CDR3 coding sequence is TGTGCCAGCAGCTCGGGACAGGTTAGACCGAACACTGAAGCTTTCTTT. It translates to CASSSGQVRPNTEAFF. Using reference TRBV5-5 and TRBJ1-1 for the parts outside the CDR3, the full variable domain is DAGVTQSPTHLIKTRGQQVTLRCSPISGHKSVSWYQQVLGQGPQFIFQYYEKEERGRGNFPDRFSARQFPNYSSELNVNALLLGDSALYLCASSSGQVRPNTEAFFGQGTRLTVV.

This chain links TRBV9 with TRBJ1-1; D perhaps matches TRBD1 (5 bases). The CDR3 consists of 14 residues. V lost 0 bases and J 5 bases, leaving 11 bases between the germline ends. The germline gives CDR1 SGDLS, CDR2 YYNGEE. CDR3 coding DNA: TGTGCCAGCAGCGTAGTTGGACAAGCTACTGAAGCTTTCTTT. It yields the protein CASSVVGQATEAFF. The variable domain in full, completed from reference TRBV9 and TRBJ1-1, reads DSGVTQTPKHLITATGQRVTLRCSPRSGDLSVYWYQQSLDQGLQFLIQYYNGEERAKGNILERFSAQQFPDLHSELNLSSLELGDSALYFCASSVVGQATEAFFGQGTRLTVV.

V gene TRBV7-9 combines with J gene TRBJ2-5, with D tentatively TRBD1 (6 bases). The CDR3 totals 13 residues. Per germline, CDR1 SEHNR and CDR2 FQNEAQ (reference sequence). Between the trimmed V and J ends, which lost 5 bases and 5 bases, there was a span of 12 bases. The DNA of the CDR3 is TGTGCCAGCAGCCGGACAGAAGCGGAGACCCAGTACTTC. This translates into CASSRTEAETQYF.